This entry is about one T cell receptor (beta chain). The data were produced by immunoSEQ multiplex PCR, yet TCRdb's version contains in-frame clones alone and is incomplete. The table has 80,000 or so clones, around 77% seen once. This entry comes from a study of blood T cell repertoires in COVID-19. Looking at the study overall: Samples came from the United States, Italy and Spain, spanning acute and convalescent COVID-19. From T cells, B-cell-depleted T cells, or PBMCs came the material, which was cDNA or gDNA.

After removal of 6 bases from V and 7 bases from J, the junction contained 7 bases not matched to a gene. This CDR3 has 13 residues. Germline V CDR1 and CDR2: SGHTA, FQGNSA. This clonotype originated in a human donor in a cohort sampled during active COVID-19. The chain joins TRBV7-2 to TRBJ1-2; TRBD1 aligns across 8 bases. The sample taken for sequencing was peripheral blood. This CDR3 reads CASRLDRGSGYTF. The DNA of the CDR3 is TGTGCCAGCAGACTAGACAGGGGAAGTGGCTACACCTTC. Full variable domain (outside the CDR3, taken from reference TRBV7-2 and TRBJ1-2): GAGVSQSPSNKVTEKGKDVELRCDPISGHTALYWYRQSLGQGLEFLIYFQGNSAPDKSGLPSDRFSAERTGGSVSTLTIQRTQQEDSAVYLCASRLDRGSGYTFGSGTRLTVV.